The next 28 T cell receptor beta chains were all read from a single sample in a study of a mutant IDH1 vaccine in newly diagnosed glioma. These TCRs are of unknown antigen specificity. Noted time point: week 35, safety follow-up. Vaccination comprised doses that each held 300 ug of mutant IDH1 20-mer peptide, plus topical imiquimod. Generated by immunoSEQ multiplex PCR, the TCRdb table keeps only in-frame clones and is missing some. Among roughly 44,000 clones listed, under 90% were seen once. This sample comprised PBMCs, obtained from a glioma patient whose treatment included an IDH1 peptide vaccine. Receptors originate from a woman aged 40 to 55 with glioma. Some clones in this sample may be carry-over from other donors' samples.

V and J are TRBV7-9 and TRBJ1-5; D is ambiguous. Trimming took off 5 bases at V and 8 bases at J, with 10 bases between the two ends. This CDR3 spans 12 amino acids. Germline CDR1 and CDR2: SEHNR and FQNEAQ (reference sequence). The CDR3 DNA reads TGTGCCAGCAGCAAGGGTAGGGAGCCCCAGCATTTT. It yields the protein CASSKGREPQHF.

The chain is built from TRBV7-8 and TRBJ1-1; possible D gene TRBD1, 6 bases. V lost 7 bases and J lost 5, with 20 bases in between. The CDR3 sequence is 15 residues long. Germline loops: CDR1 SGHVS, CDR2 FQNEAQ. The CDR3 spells CASTLSGRGGTEAFF. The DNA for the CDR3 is TGTGCCAGCACCCTCTCCGGCCGAGGGGGAACTGAAGCTTTCTTT.

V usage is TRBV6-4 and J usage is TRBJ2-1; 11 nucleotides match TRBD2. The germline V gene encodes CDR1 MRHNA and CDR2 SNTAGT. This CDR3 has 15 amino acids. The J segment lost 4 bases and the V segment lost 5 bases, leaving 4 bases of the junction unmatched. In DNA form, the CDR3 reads TGTGCCAGCAGTTTACTAGCGGGAGATTACAATGAGCAGTTCTTC. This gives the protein CASSLLAGDYNEQFF.

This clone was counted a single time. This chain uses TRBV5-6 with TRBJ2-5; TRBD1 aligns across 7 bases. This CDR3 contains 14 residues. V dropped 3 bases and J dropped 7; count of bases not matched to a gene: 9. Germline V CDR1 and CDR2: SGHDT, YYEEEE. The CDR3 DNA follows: TGTGCCAGCAGCTCGGGACAGCCCGATGGGACCCAGTACTTC. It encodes CASSSGQPDGTQYF.

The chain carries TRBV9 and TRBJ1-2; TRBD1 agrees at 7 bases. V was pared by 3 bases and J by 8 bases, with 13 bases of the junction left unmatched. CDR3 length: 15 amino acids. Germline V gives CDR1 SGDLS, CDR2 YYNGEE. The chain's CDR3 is CASSAEDRLPLGYTF. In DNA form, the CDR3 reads TGTGCCAGCAGCGCCGAGGACAGGCTCCCGCTGGGCTACACCTTC.

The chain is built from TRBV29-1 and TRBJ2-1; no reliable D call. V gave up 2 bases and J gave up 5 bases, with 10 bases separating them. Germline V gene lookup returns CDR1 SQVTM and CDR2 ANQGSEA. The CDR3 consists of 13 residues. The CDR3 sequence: CSVERPLHNEQFF. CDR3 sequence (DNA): TGCAGCGTTGAACGCCCACTCCACAATGAGCAGTTCTTC.

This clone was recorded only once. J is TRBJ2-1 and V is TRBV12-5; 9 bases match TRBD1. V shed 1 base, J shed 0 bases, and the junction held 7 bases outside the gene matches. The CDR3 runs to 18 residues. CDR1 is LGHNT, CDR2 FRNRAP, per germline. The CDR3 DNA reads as TGTGCTAGTGGTTTGGCCGGGACAGGGATTGCCTCCTACAATGAGCAGTTCTTC. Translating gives CASGLAGTGIASYNEQFF.

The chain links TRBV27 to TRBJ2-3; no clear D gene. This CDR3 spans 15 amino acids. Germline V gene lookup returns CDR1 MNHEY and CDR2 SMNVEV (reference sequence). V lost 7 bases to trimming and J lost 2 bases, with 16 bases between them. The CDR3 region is CASTTLMGFTDTQYF. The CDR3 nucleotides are TGTGCCAGCACCACGTTGATGGGCTTCACAGATACGCAGTATTTT.

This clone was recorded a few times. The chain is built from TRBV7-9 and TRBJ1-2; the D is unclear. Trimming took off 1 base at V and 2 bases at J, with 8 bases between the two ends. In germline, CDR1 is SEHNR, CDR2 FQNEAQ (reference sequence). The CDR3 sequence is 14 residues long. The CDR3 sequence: CASSLVESNYGYTF. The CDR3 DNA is TGTGCCAGCAGCTTAGTAGAGTCGAACTATGGCTACACCTTC.

The CDR3 sequence: CASSYSPGQGTQYF. The CDR3 nucleotides are TGTGCCAGCAGTTACTCACCGGGTCAGGGTACGCAGTATTTT. The chain employs TRBV6-6 and TRBJ2-3, with D perhaps matching TRBD1 (5 bases). The CDR3 consists of 14 residues. V was trimmed by 0 bases and J by 8 bases, leaving 12 bases between them. Germline CDR1 MNHNY, CDR2 SVGAGI (reference sequence).

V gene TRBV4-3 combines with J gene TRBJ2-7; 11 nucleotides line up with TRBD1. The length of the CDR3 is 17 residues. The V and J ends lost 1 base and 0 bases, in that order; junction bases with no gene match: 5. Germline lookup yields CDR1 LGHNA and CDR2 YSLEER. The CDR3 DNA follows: TGCGCCAGCAGCCAAGCGGGCGGGACAGGGGGCTCCTACGAGCAGTACTTC. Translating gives CASSQAGGTGGSYEQYF.

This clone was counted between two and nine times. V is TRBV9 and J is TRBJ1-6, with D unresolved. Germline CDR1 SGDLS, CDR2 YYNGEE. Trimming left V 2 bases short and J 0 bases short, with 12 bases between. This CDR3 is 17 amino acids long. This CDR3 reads CASSVEGSSSYNSPLHF. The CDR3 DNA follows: TGTGCCAGCAGCGTCGAGGGATCAAGCTCCTATAATTCACCCCTCCACTTT.

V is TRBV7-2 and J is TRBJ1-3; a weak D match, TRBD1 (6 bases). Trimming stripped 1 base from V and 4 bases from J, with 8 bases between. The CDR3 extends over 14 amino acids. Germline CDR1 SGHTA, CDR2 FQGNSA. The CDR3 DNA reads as TGTGCCAGCAGCTTAGTGGGGGGCGGAAACACCATATATTTT. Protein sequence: CASSLVGGGNTIYF.

CDR3 amino acids: CASSVEDGGSNQPQHF. The CDR3 bases are TGTGCCAGCAGCGTAGAGGACGGAGGCAGCAATCAGCCCCAGCATTTT. This sequence joins TRBV7-6 and TRBJ1-5; D not resolved. The CDR3 totals 16 residues. Trimming removed 5 bases from V and 1 base from J, with 15 bases in between. In germline, CDR1 is SGHVS, CDR2 FNYEAQ. Full variable domain (missing parts from reference TRBV7-6 and TRBJ1-5): GAGVSQSPRYKVTKRGQDVALRCDPISGHVSLYWYRQALGQGPEFLTYFNYEAQQDKSGLPNDRFSAERPEGSISTLTIQRTEQRDSAMYRCASSVEDGGSNQPQHFGDGTRLSIL.

The CDR3 nucleotides are TGTGCCAGCAGCTTAGTCAAACTTCCCATTGAAGCTTTCTTT. Translation gives CASSLVKLPIEAFF. The chain has TRBV11-2 and TRBJ1-1; D call uncertain. The CDR3 has 14 residues. Trimming removed 1 base at V and 7 bases at J, with 13 bases between. In germline, CDR1 is SGHAT, CDR2 FQNNGV. Together with reference TRBV11-2 and TRBJ1-1, the CDR3 gives the full variable domain: EAGVAQSPRYKIIEKRQSVAFWCNPISGHATLYWYQQILGQGPKLLIQFQNNGVVDDSQLPKDRFSAERLKGVDSTLKIQPAKLEDSAVYLCASSLVKLPIEAFFGQGTRLTVV.

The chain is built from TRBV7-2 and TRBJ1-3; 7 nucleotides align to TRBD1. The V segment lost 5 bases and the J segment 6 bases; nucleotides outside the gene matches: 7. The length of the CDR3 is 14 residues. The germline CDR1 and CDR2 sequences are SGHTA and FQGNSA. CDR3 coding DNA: TGTGCCAGCAGCCAGCGACAGGGAGAAAACACCATATATTTT. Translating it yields CASSQRQGENTIYF.

CDR3 loop: CASSDRTGGHGNTIYF. CDR3 nucleotide sequence: TGTGCCAGCAGTGATCGGACAGGGGGGCATGGAAACACCATATATTTT. The chain employs TRBV25-1 and TRBJ1-3; 10 bases are shared with TRBD1. The V and J ends lost 3 bases and 3 bases, in that order; junction bases with no gene match: 5. Looked up from germline, CDR1 is MGHDK and CDR2 is SYGVNS. CDR3 length equals 16 residues.

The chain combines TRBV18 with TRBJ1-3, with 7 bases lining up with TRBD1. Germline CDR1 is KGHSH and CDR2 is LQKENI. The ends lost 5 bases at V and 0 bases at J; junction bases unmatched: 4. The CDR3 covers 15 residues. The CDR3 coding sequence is TGTGCCAGCTCATCCGGACAGGTCTCTGGAAACACCATATATTTT. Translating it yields CASSSGQVSGNTIYF.

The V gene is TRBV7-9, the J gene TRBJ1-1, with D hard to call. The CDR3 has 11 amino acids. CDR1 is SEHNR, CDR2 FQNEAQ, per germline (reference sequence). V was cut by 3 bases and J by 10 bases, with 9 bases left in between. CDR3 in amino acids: CASSFGWGAFF. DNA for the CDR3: TGTGCCAGCAGCTTCGGATGGGGAGCTTTCTTT.

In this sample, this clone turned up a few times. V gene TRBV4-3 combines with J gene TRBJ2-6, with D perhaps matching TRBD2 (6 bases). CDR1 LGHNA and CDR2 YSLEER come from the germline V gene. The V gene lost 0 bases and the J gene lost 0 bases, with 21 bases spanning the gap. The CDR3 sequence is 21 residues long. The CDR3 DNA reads TGCGCCAGCAGCCAAGATTGGGTAGGAGGGGCCTCCCCCTCTGGGGCCAACGTCCTGACTTTC. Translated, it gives CASSQDWVGGASPSGANVLTF.

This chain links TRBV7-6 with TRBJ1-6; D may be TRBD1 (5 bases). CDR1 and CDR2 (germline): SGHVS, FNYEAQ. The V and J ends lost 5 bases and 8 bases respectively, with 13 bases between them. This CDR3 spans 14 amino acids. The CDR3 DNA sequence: TGTGCCAGCAGCACGAGGAAAGGGGATTCACCCCTCCACTTT. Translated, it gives CASSTRKGDSPLHF.

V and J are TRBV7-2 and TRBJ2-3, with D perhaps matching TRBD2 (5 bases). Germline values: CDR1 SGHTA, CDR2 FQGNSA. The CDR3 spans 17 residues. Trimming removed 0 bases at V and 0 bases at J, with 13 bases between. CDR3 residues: CASSLAEGATSTDTQYF. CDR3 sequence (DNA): TGTGCCAGCAGCTTAGCCGAGGGAGCAACTAGCACAGATACGCAGTATTTT.

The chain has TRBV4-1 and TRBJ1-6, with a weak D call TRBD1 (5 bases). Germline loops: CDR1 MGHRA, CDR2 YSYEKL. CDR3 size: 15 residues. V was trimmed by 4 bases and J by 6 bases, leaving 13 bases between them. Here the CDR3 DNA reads TGCGCCAGCAGCCTAGGGACGCAAAGTAATTCACCCCTCCACTTT. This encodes CASSLGTQSNSPLHF.

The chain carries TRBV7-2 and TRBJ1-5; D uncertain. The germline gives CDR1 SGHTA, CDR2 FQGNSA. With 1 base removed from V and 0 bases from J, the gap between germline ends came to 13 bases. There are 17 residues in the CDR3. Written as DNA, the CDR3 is TGTGCCAGCAGCTTAGATACTACCCCGTATAGCAATCAGCCCCAGCATTTT. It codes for CASSLDTTPYSNQPQHF.

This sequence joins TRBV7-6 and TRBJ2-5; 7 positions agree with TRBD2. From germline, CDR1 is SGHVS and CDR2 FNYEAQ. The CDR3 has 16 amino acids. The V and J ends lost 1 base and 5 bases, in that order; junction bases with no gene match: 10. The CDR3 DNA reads TGTGCCAGCAGCTTAGGGGGGGGAGGGCTATCGGAGACCCAGTACTTC. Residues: CASSLGGGGLSETQYF. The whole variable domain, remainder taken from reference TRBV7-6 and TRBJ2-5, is GAGVSQSPRYKVTKRGQDVALRCDPISGHVSLYWYRQALGQGPEFLTYFNYEAQQDKSGLPNDRFSAERPEGSISTLTIQRTEQRDSAMYRCASSLGGGGLSETQYFGPGTRLLVL.

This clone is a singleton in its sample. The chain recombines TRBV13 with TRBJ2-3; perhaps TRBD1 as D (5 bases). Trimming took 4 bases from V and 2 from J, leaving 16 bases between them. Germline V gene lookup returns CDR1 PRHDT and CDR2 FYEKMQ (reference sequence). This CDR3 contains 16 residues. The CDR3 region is CASSSQGVEPTDTQYF. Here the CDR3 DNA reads TGTGCCAGCAGCTCTCAAGGGGTGGAACCCACAGATACGCAGTATTTT. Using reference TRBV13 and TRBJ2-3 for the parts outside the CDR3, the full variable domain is AAGVIQSPRHLIKEKRETATLKCYPIPRHDTVYWYQQGPGQDPQFLISFYEKMQSDKGSIPDRFSAQQFSDYHSELNMSSLELGDSALYFCASSSQGVEPTDTQYFGPGTRLTVL.

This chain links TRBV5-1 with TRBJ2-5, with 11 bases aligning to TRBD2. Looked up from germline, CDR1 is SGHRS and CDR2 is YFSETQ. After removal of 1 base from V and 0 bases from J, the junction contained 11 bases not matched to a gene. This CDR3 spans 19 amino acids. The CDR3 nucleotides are TGCGCCAGCAGCTTGAGTAGCGGGGGGGCGAATTGGTACCAAGAGACCCAGTACTTC. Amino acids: CASSLSSGGANWYQETQYF.

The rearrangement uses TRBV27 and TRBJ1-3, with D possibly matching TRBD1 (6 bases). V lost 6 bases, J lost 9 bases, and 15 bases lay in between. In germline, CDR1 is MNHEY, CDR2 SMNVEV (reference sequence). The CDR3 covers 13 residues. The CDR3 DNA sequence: TGTGCCAGCAGGCCACAGGGTTTGGGCACCATATATTTT. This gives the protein CASRPQGLGTIYF.